These T cell receptor beta chains were read from a single sample in a study of siplizumab effects on memory and regulatory T cells. Here immunoSEQ multiplex PCR was the method, and the copy in TCRdb shows in-frame clones only, minus some. In the table there are about 99,000 clones, 93% of which are singletons. The sequenced material came from Tregs sorted from blood. The receptors derive from a human donor in good health. Each CDR3 is given with its conserved first and last residue. The D gene is left open where the match is weak. Clone size is stated in some rows and not others, as once, few, many or a class when expanded.

V gene	D gene	clone size	J gene	CDR3 protein	CDR3 DNA
TRBV19	TRBD2	-	TRBJ2-2	CASRRLSGGINTGELFF	TGTGCCAGTAGGAGACTTAGCGGGGGCATTAACACCGGGGAGCTGTTTTTT
TRBV11-2	TRBD2	-	TRBJ2-3	CASSFQLAISTDTQYF	TGTGCCAGCAGCTTTCAACTAGCGATTAGCACAGATACGCAGTATTTT
TRBV7-8	-	many	TRBJ2-7	CASSLSGLGHTYEQYF	TGTGCCAGCAGCTTATCCGGCCTAGGGCACACCTACGAGCAGTACTTC
TRBV27	TRBD1	-	TRBJ2-5	CASSRDRVREYQYF	TGTGCCAGCAGTCGGGACAGGGTTCGGGAATACCAGTACTTC
TRBV5-4	-	-	TRBJ2-1	CASSLDRNNEQFF	TGTGCCAGCAGCTTGGACCGAAACAATGAGCAGTTCTTC
TRBV2	TRBD2	-	TRBJ2-2	CAGRGGRNGELFF	TGTGCCGGACGGGGGGGCCGGAACGGGGAGCTGTTTTTT
TRBV7-9	-	-	TRBJ1-2	CASSSTENYGYTF	TGTGCCAGCAGCTCGACAGAGAACTATGGCTACACCTTC
TRBV7-9	TRBD2	once	TRBJ2-2	CANPLLRLAGNSNTGELFF	TGTGCCAACCCTCTTCTTCGACTAGCGGGGAACTCGAACACCGGGGAGCTGTTTTTT
TRBV5-1	TRBD1	-	TRBJ1-1	CASSLEGRGQLRSMNTEAFF	TGCGCCAGCAGCCTGGAGGGAAGGGGACAGCTCCGCTCAATGAACACTGAAGCTTTCTTT
TRBV19	TRBD1	-	TRBJ1-1	CASSILPGTGNTEAFF	TGTGCCAGTAGTATATTGCCCGGGACAGGGAACACTGAAGCTTTCTTT
TRBV7-6	-	-	TRBJ2-1	CASSDRTQQFF	TGTGCCAGCAGCGACAGGACCCAGCAGTTCTTC
TRBV14	-	-	TRBJ1-2	CASSRPGPRGYTF	TGTGCCAGCAGCCGCCCAGGACCGAGGGGCTACACCTTC
TRBV5-1	-	-	TRBJ1-2	CASSLESTSYGYTF	TGCGCCAGCAGCTTGGAATCGACAAGCTATGGCTACACCTTC
TRBV5-4	-	-	TRBJ1-2	CASSLSGYGYTF	TGTGCCAGCAGCTTGTCCGGCTATGGCTACACCTTC
TRBV19	TRBD1	-	TRBJ1-2	CASKSDGQGARGYTF	TGTGCCAGTAAGTCGGACGGACAGGGGGCGAGGGGCTACACCTTC
TRBV5-4	TRBD2	-	TRBJ2-3	CASSRGGRATDTQYF	TGTGCCAGCAGCCGCGGGGGAAGGGCAACAGATACGCAGTATTTT
TRBV5-1	TRBD1	-	TRBJ1-2	CASSFTGAKDTYTF	TGCGCCAGCAGCTTTACAGGGGCGAAGGACACCTACACCTTC
TRBV7-3	-	-	TRBJ2-5	CASSRTVGGTQYF	TGTGCCAGCAGCCGGACAGTGGGGGGGACCCAGTACTTC
TRBV19	-	-	TRBJ2-3	CASKTGTSTDTQYF	TGTGCCAGCAAGACAGGAACTAGCACAGATACGCAGTATTTT
TRBV5-1	TRBD1	-	TRBJ1-3	CASRRQGPSSGNTIYF	TGCGCCAGCCGAAGACAGGGCCCTTCCTCTGGAAACACCATATATTTT
TRBV6-6	TRBD1	-	TRBJ1-2	CASRPMTGNYGYTF	TGTGCCAGCAGACCGATGACAGGGAACTATGGCTACACCTTC
TRBV5-1	-	-	TRBJ2-7	CASSLFGNEQYF	TGCGCCAGCAGCTTGTTTGGGAACGAGCAGTACTTC
TRBV5-1	TRBD1	-	TRBJ1-1	CASSWGQGSEAFF	TGCGCCAGCAGCTGGGGACAGGGCTCTGAAGCTTTCTTT
TRBV11-3	-	-	TRBJ2-1	CASSRHKESEQFF	TGTGCCAGCAGCCGTCACAAGGAGAGTGAGCAGTTCTTC
TRBV27	-	-	TRBJ2-2	CASSSLRLVYSGELFF	TGTGCCAGCAGTTCCCTCCGGCTAGTGTATTCCGGGGAGCTGTTTTTT
TRBV5-1	-	-	TRBJ2-7	CASSEDGYEQYF	TGCGCCAGCTCAGAGGACGGCTACGAGCAGTACTTC
TRBV14	-	-	TRBJ2-3	CASSPFHDNTQYF	TGTGCCAGCAGCCCATTCCACGACAATACGCAGTATTTT
TRBV9	TRBD2	-	TRBJ2-7	CASSVGRGAVSYEQYF	TGTGCCAGCAGCGTAGGGCGGGGGGCAGTTTCCTACGAGCAGTACTTC
TRBV6-6	-	-	TRBJ1-1	CASSHSSTGNTEAFF	TGTGCCAGCAGTCACTCCTCAACAGGGAACACTGAAGCTTTCTTT
TRBV15	TRBD1	-	TRBJ2-7	CATSRAQGPSYEQYF	TGTGCCACCAGCAGGGCACAGGGGCCCTCCTACGAGCAGTACTTC
TRBV11-3	TRBD2	-	TRBJ2-1	CASSSTGTSGLTEQFF	TGTGCCAGCAGCTCGACCGGGACTAGCGGCCTGACGGAGCAGTTCTTC
TRBV5-1	-	-	TRBJ2-6	CASRRGFGANVLTF	TGCGCCAGCAGAAGGGGGTTCGGGGCCAACGTCCTGACTTTC
TRBV19	-	-	TRBJ1-2	CASSRSSTLYGYTF	TGTGCCAGTAGTCGAAGCTCGACCCTCTATGGCTACACCTTC
TRBV7-9	-	-	TRBJ2-3	CASSLVRGSTDTQYF	TGTGCCAGCAGCTTAGTTCGGGGAAGCACAGATACGCAGTATTTT
TRBV5-4	-	-	TRBJ1-1	CASSSQFLVRGHMNTEAFF	TGTGCCAGCAGCTCACAATTCCTTGTCAGGGGCCACATGAACACTGAAGCTTTCTTT
TRBV5-1	-	-	TRBJ1-6	CASSYGTPTYNSPLHF	TGCGCCAGCAGCTACGGGACGCCTACCTATAATTCACCCCTCCACTTT
TRBV29-1	TRBD2	-	TRBJ2-3	CSARRLAASTDTQYF	TGCAGCGCAAGGAGACTAGCGGCCAGCACAGATACGCAGTATTTT
TRBV7-3	TRBD1	-	TRBJ2-5	CASSFSTGVGETQYF	TGTGCCAGCAGCTTTTCTACAGGGGTGGGAGAGACCCAGTACTTC
TRBV6-1	-	-	TRBJ1-1	CASSEWGHRNTEAFF	TGTGCCAGCAGTGAATGGGGCCACCGAAACACTGAAGCTTTCTTT
TRBV11-1	TRBD1	-	TRBJ1-4	CASSLEGQGTATNEKLFF	TGTGCCAGCAGCTTAGAAGGACAGGGGACCGCAACTAATGAAAAACTGTTTTTT
TRBV6-1	-	-	TRBJ1-5	CASSEGGPAVRNQPQHF	TGTGCCAGCAGTGAAGGCGGCCCGGCGGTGCGCAATCAGCCCCAGCATTTT
TRBV5-5	-	few	TRBJ1-5	CASSWGRNNQPQHF	TGTGCCAGCAGCTGGGGACGGAACAATCAGCCCCAGCATTTT
TRBV29-1	-	-	TRBJ1-2	CSVEYSRLLPYTF	TGCAGCGTTGAATACAGTCGTCTCCTCCCCTACACCTTC
TRBV5-1	TRBD1	-	TRBJ1-4	CASSSGQSETNEKLFF	TGCGCCAGCAGCTCGGGACAGTCGGAAACTAATGAAAAACTGTTTTTT
TRBV30	-	-	TRBJ1-1	CAWNFGGNTEAFF	TGTGCCTGGAATTTCGGAGGGAACACTGAAGCTTTCTTT
TRBV19	-	-	TRBJ1-5	CASKIGGNSNQPQHF	TGTGCCAGTAAGATAGGGGGTAACAGCAATCAGCCCCAGCATTTT
TRBV6-1	-	-	TRBJ1-6	CASSERTRRNSPLHF	TGTGCCAGCAGTGAGAGGACCCGACGGAATTCACCCCTCCACTTT
TRBV6-4	TRBD1	-	TRBJ1-2	CASTPGTVYGYTF	TGTGCCAGCACCCCCGGGACAGTCTATGGCTACACCTTC
TRBV5-1	-	-	TRBJ1-1	CASSLVASLGSGFTEAFF	TGCGCCAGCAGCTTGGTCGCCAGTTTGGGATCTGGGTTTACTGAAGCTTTCTTT
TRBV2	-	-	TRBJ2-5	CASSPGRLRETQYF	TGTGCCAGCAGTCCCGGGAGATTAAGAGAGACCCAGTACTTC
TRBV18	TRBD1	-	TRBJ2-1	CASSPGTGTYNEQFF	TGTGCCAGCTCACCAGGGACAGGGACCTACAATGAGCAGTTCTTC
TRBV10-3	-	-	TRBJ2-7	CAISDGASIYEQYF	TGTGCCATCAGTGACGGAGCATCCATCTACGAGCAGTACTTC
TRBV30	-	-	TRBJ1-6	CAWSYSRLSYNSPLHF	TGTGCCTGGAGCTATAGTAGGCTCTCTTATAATTCACCCCTCCACTTT